The clone carrying this TCR beta chain was picked up a small number of times. This entry belongs to a study of spatial heterogeneity in lung cancer. The CDR3 extends over 12 amino acids. V was trimmed by 5 bases and J by 14 bases, leaving 17 bases between them. Time point meaning: sample taken at primary tumor resection. TCRdb itself ran the 5' RACE reads through MiXCR, one entry per CDR3 protein. The sample lists over 8,000 distinct CDR3 sequences; more than 6% were seen once. Specimen: normal lung tissue next to the tumor, collected at surgery. This receptor was obtained from a male donor with early-stage non-small cell lung cancer. V usage is TRBV12-3 or TRBV12-4 and J usage is TRBJ2-3, with D perhaps being TRBD1 or TRBD2 (5 bases each). The DNA for the CDR3 is TGTGCCAGCAGTATACTCCGGGACCAGCTGTATTTT. Protein product: CASSILRDQLYF.